This TCR beta chain was identified during a study of neurological immune-mediated disorders. Study-level results: It was HTLV-1-associated myelopathy that showed the most TCR clonal expansion, while multiple sclerosis showed the least, falling below healthy controls.

Only a few counts were recorded for this clonotype. Its cognate antigen is unknown. CDR3 size: 16 residues. Germline trimming cut 5 bases from V and 9 bases from J; bases unmatched to any gene: 15. The germline V gene has CDR1 SGHRS and CDR2 YFSETQ. Stored at -80 C, 2 million PBMCs were the source of the unsorted libraries. TCRdb re-analysed the 5' RACE reads in MiXCR, keeping a single row per CDR3 protein. The profile shows around 83,000 distinct CDR3 sequences, roughly 14% of them singletons. The chain uses TRBV5-1 and TRBJ2-3; 10 bases align to TRBD2. Material for sequencing was PBMCs. The receptor comes from a woman between 50 and 59 years old in good health. CDR3 in DNA: TGCGCCAGCAGAAGCGGGAGGGCCGATCCTCGGTCGACGCAGTATTTT. Its translation: CASRSGRADPRSTQYF. The variable domain in full, completed from reference TRBV5-1 and TRBJ2-3, reads KAGVTQTPRYLIKTRGQQVTLSCSPISGHRSVSWYQQTPGQGLQFLFEYFSETQRNKGNFPGRFSGRQFSNSRSEMNVSTLELGDSALYLCASRSGRADPRSTQYFGPGTRLTVL.